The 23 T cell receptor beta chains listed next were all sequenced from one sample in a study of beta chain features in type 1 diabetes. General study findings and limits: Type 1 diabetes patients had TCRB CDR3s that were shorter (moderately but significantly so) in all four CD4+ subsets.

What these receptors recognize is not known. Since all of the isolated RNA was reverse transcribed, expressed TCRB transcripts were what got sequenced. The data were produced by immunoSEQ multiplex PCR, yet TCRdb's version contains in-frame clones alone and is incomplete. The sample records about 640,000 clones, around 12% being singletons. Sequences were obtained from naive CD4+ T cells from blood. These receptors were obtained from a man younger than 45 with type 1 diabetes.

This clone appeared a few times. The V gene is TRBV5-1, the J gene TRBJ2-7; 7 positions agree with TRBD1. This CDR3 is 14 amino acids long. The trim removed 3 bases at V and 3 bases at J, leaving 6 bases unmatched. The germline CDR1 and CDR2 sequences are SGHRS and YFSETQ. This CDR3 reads CASSSPQGIYEQYF. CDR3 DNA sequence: TGCGCCAGCAGCTCCCCACAGGGGATCTACGAGCAGTACTTC.

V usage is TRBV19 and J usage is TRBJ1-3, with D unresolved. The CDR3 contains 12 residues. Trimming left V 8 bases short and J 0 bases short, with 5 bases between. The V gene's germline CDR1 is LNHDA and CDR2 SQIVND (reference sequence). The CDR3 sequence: CASGASGNTIYF. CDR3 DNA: TGTGCCAGTGGAGCCTCTGGAAACACCATATATTTT.

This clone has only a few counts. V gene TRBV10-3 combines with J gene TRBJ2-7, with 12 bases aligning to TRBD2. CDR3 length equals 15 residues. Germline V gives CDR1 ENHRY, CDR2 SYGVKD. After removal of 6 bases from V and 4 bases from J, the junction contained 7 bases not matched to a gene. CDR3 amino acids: CAIRSTSGGWYEQYF. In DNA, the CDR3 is TGTGCCATCAGATCTACTAGCGGGGGGTGGTACGAGCAGTACTTC.

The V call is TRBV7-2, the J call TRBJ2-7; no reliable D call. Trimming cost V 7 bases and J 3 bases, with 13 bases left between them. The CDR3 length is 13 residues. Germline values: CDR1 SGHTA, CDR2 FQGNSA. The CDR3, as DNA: TGTGCCAGCAACACTCCAGACCGCTACGAGCAGTACTTC. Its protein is CASNTPDRYEQYF. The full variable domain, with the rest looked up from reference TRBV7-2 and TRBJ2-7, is GAGVSQSPSNKVTEKGKDVELRCDPISGHTALYWYRQSLGQGLEFLIYFQGNSAPDKSGLPSDRFSAERTGGSVSTLTIQRTQQEDSAVYLCASNTPDRYEQYFGPGTRLTVT.

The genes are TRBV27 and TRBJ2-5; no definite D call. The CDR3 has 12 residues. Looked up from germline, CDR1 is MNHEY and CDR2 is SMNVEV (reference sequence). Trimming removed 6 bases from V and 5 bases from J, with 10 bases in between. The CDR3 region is CASRGPLETQYF. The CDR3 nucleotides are TGTGCCAGCAGAGGCCCGCTGGAGACCCAGTACTTC.

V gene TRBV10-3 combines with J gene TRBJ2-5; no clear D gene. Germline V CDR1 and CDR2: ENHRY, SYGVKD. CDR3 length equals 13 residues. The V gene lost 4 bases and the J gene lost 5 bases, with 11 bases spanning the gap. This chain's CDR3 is CAISGNSPETQYF. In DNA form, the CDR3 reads TGTGCCATCAGTGGGAACAGCCCGGAGACCCAGTACTTC.

CDR3 coding DNA: TGTGCCAGCAGCTTAGAGATTACCAGGGAATCAGATACGCAGTATTTT. Translating gives CASSLEITRESDTQYF. The chain couples TRBV5-4 to TRBJ2-3, with D perhaps matching TRBD1 (5 bases). The CDR3 is 16 amino acids. V lost 2 bases to trimming and J lost 4 bases, with 17 bases between them. Germline CDR1 and CDR2: SGHNT and YYREEE (reference sequence). Complete variable domain (other parts from reference TRBV5-4 and TRBJ2-3): ETGVTQSPTHLIKTRGQQVTLRCSSQSGHNTVSWYQQALGQGPQFIFQYYREEENGRGNFPPRFSGLQFPNYSSELNVNALELDDSALYLCASSLEITRESDTQYFGPGTRLTVL.

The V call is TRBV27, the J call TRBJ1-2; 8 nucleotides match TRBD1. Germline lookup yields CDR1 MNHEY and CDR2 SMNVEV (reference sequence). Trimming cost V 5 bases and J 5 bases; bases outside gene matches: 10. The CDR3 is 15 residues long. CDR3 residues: CASSNQQGEGYGYTF. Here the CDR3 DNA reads TGTGCCAGCAGTAACCAACAGGGGGAAGGTTATGGCTACACCTTC.

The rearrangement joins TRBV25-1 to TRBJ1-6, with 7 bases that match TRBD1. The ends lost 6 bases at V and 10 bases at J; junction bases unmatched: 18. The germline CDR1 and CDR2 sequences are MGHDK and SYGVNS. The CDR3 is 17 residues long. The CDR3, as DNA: TGTGCCAGCAGCCTGGCTCCTCCGGGACAGACAAACTCACCCCTCCACTTT. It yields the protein CASSLAPPGQTNSPLHF.

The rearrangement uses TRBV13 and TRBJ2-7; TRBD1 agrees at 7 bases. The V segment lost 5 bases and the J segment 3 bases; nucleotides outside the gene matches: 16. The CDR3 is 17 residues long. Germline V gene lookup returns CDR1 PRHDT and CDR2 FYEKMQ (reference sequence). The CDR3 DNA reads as TGTGCCAGCAGCCGGCTAGACAGGGACCGCCGCGGCTACGAGCAGTACTTC. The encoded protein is CASSRLDRDRRGYEQYF.

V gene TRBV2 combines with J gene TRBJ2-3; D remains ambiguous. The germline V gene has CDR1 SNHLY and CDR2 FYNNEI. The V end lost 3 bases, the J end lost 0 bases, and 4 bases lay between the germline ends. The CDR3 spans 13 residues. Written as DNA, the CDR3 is TGTGCCAGCAGTGATGTGAGCACAGATACGCAGTATTTT. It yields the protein CASSDVSTDTQYF.

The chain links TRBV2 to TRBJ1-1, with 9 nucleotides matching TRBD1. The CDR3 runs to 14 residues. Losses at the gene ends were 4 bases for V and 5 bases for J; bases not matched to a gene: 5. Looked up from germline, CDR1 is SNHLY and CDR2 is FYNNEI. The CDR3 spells CASSAQGAGTEAFF. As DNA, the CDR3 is TGTGCCAGCAGTGCACAGGGGGCAGGAACTGAAGCTTTCTTT.

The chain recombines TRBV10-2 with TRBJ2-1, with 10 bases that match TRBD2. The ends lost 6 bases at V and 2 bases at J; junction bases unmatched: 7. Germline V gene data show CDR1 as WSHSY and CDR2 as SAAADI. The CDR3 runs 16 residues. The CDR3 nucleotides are TGCGCCAGCAGCGCACTAGCGGGGACCGCCTACAATGAGCAGTTCTTC. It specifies CASSALAGTAYNEQFF.

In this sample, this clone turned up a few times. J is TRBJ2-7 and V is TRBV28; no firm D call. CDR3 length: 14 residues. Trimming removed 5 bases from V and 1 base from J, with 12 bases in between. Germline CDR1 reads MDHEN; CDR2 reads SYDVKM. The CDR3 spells CASSAIDKSYEQYF. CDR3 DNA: TGTGCCAGCAGTGCGATTGACAAATCCTACGAGCAGTACTTC.

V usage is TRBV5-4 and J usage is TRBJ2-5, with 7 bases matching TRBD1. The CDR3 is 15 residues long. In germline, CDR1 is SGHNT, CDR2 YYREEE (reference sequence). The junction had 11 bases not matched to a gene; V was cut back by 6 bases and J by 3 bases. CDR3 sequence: CASTEGQRKKETQYF. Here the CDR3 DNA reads TGTGCCAGCACCGAGGGACAGCGAAAGAAAGAGACCCAGTACTTC.

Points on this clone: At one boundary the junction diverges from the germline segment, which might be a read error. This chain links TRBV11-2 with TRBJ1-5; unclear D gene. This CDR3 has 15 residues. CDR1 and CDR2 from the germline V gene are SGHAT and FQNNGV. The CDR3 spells CASSLGRSENQPQHF. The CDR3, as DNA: TGTGCCAGCAGTTTAGGGAGGAGTGAAAATCAGCCCCAGCATTTT.

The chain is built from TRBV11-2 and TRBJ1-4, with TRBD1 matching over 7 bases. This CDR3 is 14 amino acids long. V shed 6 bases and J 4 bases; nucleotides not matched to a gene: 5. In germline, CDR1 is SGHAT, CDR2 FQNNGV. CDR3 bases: TGTGCCAGCAGTCCACAGGGGAATAATGAAAAACTGTTTTTT. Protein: CASSPQGNNEKLFF.

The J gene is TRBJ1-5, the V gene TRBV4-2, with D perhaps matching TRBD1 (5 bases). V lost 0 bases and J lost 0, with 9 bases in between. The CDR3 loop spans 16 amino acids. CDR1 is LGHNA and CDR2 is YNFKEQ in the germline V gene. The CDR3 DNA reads TGTGCCAGCAGCCAAGACGGGACCGCTAGCAATCAGCCCCAGCATTTT. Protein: CASSQDGTASNQPQHF.

CDR3 sequence (DNA): TGTGCCAGCTCACCGCAGGGAATGGAAAATGAGCAGTTCTTC. Translation gives CASSPQGMENEQFF. The rearrangement links TRBV18 to TRBJ2-1; TRBD1 is a possible D gene (5 bases). Trimming removed 3 bases from V and 7 bases from J, with 13 bases in between. The CDR3 consists of 14 residues. The V gene's germline CDR1 is KGHSH and CDR2 LQKENI.

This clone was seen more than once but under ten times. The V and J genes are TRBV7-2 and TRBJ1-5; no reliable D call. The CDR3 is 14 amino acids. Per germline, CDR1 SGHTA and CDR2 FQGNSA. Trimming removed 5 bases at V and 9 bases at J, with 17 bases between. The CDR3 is CASSLDGVLRPQHF. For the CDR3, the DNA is TGTGCCAGCAGCCTAGACGGGGTCCTTCGGCCCCAGCATTTT.

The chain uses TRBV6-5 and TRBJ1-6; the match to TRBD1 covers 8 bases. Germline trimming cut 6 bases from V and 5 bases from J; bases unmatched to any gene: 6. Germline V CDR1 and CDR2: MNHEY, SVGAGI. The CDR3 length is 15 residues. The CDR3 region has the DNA TGTGCCAGCAGCCCGGACAGGGTCAATAATTCACCCCTCCACTTT. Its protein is CASSPDRVNNSPLHF.

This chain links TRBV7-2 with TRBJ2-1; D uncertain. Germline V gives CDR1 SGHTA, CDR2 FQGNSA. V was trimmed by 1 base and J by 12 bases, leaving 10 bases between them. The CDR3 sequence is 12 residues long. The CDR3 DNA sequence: TGTGCCAGCAGCTTAGATCTGGGCGGGCAGTTCTTC. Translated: CASSLDLGGQFF.

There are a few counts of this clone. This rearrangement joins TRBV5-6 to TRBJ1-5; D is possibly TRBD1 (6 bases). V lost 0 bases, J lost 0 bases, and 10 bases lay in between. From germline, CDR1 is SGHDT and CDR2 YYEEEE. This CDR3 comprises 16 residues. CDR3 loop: CASSLGGPYSNQPQHF. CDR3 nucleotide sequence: TGTGCCAGCAGCTTGGGGGGGCCGTATAGCAATCAGCCCCAGCATTTT.